The 4 T cell receptor beta chains below all came from one sample that was sequenced in a study of control samples from healthy donors and cancer patients. Assay: immunoSEQ multiplex PCR; the TCRdb copy retains only in-frame clones and omits some. The table has under 130,000 clones, 83% seen once. The sample consisted of blood. The receptors were sampled from a woman in her forties or fifties in good health.

V gene TRBV4-2 combines with J gene TRBJ1-6, with 7 bases fitting TRBD1. The CDR3 consists of 15 residues. Losses at the gene ends were 0 bases for V and 10 bases for J; bases not matched to a gene: 6. Germline V gives CDR1 LGHNA, CDR2 YNFKEQ. CDR3 in DNA: TGTGCCAGCAGCCAAGACAACAGGGGAGGATCACCCCTCCACTTT. Translation gives CASSQDNRGGSPLHF.

V gene TRBV7-2 combines with J gene TRBJ2-1, with 11 bases identical to TRBD2. CDR1 is SGHTA, CDR2 FQGNSA, per germline. The CDR3 is made up of 14 amino acids. The V and J ends lost 3 bases and 5 bases, in that order; junction bases with no gene match: 0. The CDR3 DNA reads TGTGCCAGCAGCTTGACTAGCGGGGACAATGAGCAGTTCTTC. Residues: CASSLTSGDNEQFF.

The chain recombines TRBV11-3 with TRBJ2-1; D is unclear. The V gene's germline CDR1 is SGHNT and CDR2 YENEEA. This CDR3 has 13 amino acids. With 1 base removed from V and 5 bases from J, the gap between germline ends came to 6 bases. DNA of the CDR3: TGTGCCAGCAGCTTAGGGGAAAACAATGAGCAGTTCTTC. Its translation is CASSLGENNEQFF.

This clone was found once. V is TRBV5-4 and J is TRBJ1-6; D gene unclear. CDR1 and CDR2 from the germline V gene are SGHNT and YYREEE (reference sequence). V lost 1 base and J 8 bases, leaving 13 bases between the germline ends. The CDR3 is 15 residues long. The CDR3 sequence: CASSLNPGRDSPLHF. The DNA of the CDR3 is TGTGCCAGCAGCTTGAATCCCGGGCGGGATTCACCCCTCCACTTT.